The 9 T cell receptor beta chains given below trace back to one sample, sequenced in a study of shared clonotypes between healthy human individuals. Assay used: immunoSEQ multiplex PCR; TCRdb lists only in-frame clones, some missing. The sample holds around 1.1 million clones, around 82% seen once. The sample taken for sequencing was memory CD4+ T cells from PBMCs. The subset is: CD45RA-negative fraction. Receptors originate from a man between 18 and 35 years old in good health. Some clones in this sample may be carry-over from other donors' samples.

This clone has just one count. The genes are TRBV5-6 and TRBJ2-3; D assignment may be TRBD1 or TRBD2 (5 bases each). The CDR3 is made up of 16 amino acids. Germline V gene sequence: CDR1 SGHDT, CDR2 YYEEEE. The V end lost 4 bases, the J end lost 1 base, and 16 bases lay between the germline ends. CDR3 in DNA: TGTGCCAGCAGCCCCGGGTGGACGGGACGCACAGATACGCAGTATTTT. Translation: CASSPGWTGRTDTQYF.

Worth noting for this clone: Here the CDR3 omits its conserved ending phenylalanine or tryptophan, so a read error is the likely source. The DNA is omitted, as the CDR3 cannot be located on it reliably, and the CDR3 follows TCRdb's listing. J is TRBJ1-2 and V is TRBV19; the D call TRBD1 from the table was never checked on the DNA. CDR1 and CDR2 (germline): LNHDA, SQIVND (reference sequence). A total of 10 residues make up the CDR3, ends included. The CDR3 sequence: CASSISHRGP.

The CDR3 sequence is CASSVGTGHSGNTIYF. The CDR3, as DNA: TGTGCCAGCAGCGTGGGGACAGGGCACTCTGGAAACACCATATATTTT. This sequence joins TRBV9 and TRBJ1-3; 9 bases are shared with TRBD1. The CDR3 runs 16 residues. Trimming at V came to 2 bases and at J to 0 bases, leaving 3 bases not matched to a gene. The germline CDR1 and CDR2 sequences are SGDLS and YYNGEE.

The DNA of the CDR3 is TGCGCCAGCAGCGATGGACTAACCTTCGAAGAGACCCAGTACTTC. Encoded protein: CASSDGLTFEETQYF. The chain employs TRBV5-1 and TRBJ2-5, with TRBD2 as a possible D gene (6 bases). This CDR3 spans 15 amino acids. The germline CDR1 and CDR2 sequences are SGHRS and YFSETQ. V lost 4 bases and J lost 3, with 16 bases in between.

Only one count was recorded for this clone. This chain uses TRBV11-1 with TRBJ2-1; no clear D. CDR3 length: 14 amino acids. Germline V gene data show CDR1 as SGHAT and CDR2 as FQDESV (reference sequence). Trimming shortened V by 3 bases and J by 6 bases, and 12 bases separated the two germline ends. The CDR3 sequence: CASSLFSTINEQFF. The CDR3 nucleotides are TGTGCCAGCAGCTTGTTTTCTACCATCAATGAGCAGTTCTTC.

This rearrangement joins TRBV4-2 to TRBJ2-1; 9 bases align to TRBD2. The germline gives CDR1 LGHNA, CDR2 YNFKEQ. With 0 bases clipped from V and 15 bases from J, the junction kept 6 bases outside the gene matches. The CDR3 is 13 residues long. The CDR3: CASSQENSGLAFF. The CDR3 DNA is TGTGCCAGCAGCCAAGAAAATTCGGGACTAGCGTTCTTC.

Notes on this clone: A much larger clone sits a single nucleotide away, making a read error possible. Within the sample, other DNA sequences also encode this same CDR3. V usage is TRBV28 and J usage is TRBJ1-2; 8 nucleotides align to TRBD1. J was trimmed by 6 bases and V by 6 bases; bases with no gene match: 15. Germline V CDR1 and CDR2: MDHEN, SYDVKM. The CDR3 is 16 amino acids. This CDR3 is CASSSPFTGGANGYTF. The CDR3 DNA reads as TGTGCCAGCAGCTCTCCCTTTACAGGGGGTGCGAATGGCTACACCTTC.

This clone was counted only a few times. V gene TRBV9 combines with J gene TRBJ2-1; TRBD2 matches at 11 bases. CDR3 length: 15 residues. J gave up 5 bases and V 3 bases, and 4 bases lay outside the gene matches. Germline CDR1 reads SGDLS; CDR2 reads YYNGEE. CDR3 nucleotide sequence: TGTGCCAGCAGCGGTTCTAGCGGGGGGAACAATGAGCAGTTCTTC. Translated: CASSGSSGGNNEQFF. Using reference TRBV9 and TRBJ2-1 for the parts outside the CDR3, the full variable domain is DSGVTQTPKHLITATGQRVTLRCSPRSGDLSVYWYQQSLDQGLQFLIQYYNGEERAKGNILERFSAQQFPDLHSELNLSSLELGDSALYFCASSGSSGGNNEQFFGPGTRLTVL.

A word on this clone: In the same sample, other DNA sequences code for this CDR3. This chain joins TRBV27 and TRBJ2-3, with 12 bases that match TRBD2. CDR3 size: 18 residues. With V trimmed by 1 base and J by 1 base, 6 bases remained unmatched. Germline loops: CDR1 MNHEY, CDR2 SMNVEV (reference sequence). The CDR3 DNA follows: TGTGCCAGCAGTTTATTTGGGCTAGCGGGAGGGGGCACAGATACGCAGTATTTT. Its protein product is CASSLFGLAGGGTDTQYF.